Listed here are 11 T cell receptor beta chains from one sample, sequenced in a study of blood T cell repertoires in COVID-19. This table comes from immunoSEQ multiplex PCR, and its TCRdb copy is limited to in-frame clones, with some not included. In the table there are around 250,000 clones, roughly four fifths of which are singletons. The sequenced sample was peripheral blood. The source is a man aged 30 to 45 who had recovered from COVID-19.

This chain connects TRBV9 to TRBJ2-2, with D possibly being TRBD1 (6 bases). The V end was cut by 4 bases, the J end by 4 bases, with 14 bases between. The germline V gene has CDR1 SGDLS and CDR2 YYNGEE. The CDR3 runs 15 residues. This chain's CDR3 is CASSIAGTSTGELFF. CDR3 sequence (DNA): TGTGCCAGCAGCATCGCAGGGACATCCACCGGGGAGCTGTTTTTT.

CDR3 sequence reads: CASSSAKAPGEKLFF. CDR3 nucleotide sequence: TGTGCCAGCAGCTCCGCCAAGGCCCCAGGAGAAAAACTGTTTTTT. The J gene is TRBJ1-4, the V gene TRBV5-4, with unresolved D. This CDR3 comprises 15 residues. The V gene's germline CDR1 is SGHNT and CDR2 YYREEE (reference sequence). Trimming cost V 3 bases and J 8 bases, with 17 bases left between them.

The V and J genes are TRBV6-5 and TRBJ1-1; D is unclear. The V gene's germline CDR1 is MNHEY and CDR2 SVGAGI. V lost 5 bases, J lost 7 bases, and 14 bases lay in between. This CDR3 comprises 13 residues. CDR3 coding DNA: TGTGCCAGCAGTCCCCCGGGGTGGGGTGAAGCTTTCTTT. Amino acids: CASSPPGWGEAFF.

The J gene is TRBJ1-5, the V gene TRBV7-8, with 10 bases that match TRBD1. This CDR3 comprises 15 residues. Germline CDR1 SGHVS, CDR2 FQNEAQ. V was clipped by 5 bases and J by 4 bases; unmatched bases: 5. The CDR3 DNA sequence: TGTGCCAGCAGCGAGGGACAGGGGCGAAATCAGCCCCAGCATTTT. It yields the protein CASSEGQGRNQPQHF.

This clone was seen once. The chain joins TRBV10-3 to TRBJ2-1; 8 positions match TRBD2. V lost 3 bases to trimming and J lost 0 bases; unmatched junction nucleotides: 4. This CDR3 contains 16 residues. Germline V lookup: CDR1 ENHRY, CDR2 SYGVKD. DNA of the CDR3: TGTGCCATCAGTGACCCCGGGGGGGGCTCCTACAATGAGCAGTTCTTC. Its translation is CAISDPGGGSYNEQFF.

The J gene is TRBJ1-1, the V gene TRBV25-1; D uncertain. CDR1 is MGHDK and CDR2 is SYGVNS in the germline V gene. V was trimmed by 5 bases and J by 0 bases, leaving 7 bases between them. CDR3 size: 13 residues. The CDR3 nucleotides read TGTGCCAGCAGTCGAGGATTGAACACTGAAGCTTTCTTT. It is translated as CASSRGLNTEAFF.

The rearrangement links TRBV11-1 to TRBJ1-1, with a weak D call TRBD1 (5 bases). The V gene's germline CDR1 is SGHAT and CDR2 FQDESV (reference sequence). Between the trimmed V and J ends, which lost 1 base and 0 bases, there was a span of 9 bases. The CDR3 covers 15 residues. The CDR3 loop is CASSLGGVLNTEAFF. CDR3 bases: TGTGCCAGCAGCTTAGGGGGGGTTCTGAACACTGAAGCTTTCTTT.

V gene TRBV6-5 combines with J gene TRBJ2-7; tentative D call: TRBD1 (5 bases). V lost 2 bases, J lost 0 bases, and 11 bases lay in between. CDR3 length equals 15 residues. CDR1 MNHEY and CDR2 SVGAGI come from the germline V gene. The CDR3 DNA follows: TGTGCCAGCAGTTACGACAGTTACCTCTCCTACGAGCAGTACTTC. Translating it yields CASSYDSYLSYEQYF.

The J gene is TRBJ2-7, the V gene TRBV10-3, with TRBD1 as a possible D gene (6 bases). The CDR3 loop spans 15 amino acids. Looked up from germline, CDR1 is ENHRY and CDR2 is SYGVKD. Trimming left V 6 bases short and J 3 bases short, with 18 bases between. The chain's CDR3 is CAISLITGIGYEQYF. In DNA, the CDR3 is TGTGCCATCAGCCTGATCACAGGGATAGGCTACGAGCAGTACTTC.

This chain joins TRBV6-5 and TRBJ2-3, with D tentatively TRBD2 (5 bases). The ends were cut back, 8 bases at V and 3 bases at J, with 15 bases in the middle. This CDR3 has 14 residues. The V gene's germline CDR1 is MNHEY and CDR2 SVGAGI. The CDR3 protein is CASAPGRGTDTQYF. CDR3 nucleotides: TGTGCCAGCGCCCCTGGACGAGGGACAGATACGCAGTATTTT.

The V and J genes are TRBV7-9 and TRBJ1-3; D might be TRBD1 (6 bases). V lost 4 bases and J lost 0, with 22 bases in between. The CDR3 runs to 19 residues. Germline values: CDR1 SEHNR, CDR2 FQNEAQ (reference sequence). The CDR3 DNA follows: TGTGCCAGCAGCTCGAATCCCTCACAGGGCCCTGGCTCTGGAAACACCATATATTTT. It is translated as CASSSNPSQGPGSGNTIYF.